The 31 T cell receptor beta chains below all came from one sample that was sequenced in a study of T-cell memory formation after mild COVID-19. TCRdb used MiXCR to reprocess the 5' RACE reads, holding one entry per CDR3 protein. The table includes over 450,000 distinct CDR3 sequences, around 21% detected once. Sequenced: PBMCs or a T cell subset sorted from them (not recorded which). Source of these receptors: an adult woman who had mild COVID-19 (a few samples of this study predate the infection). Cell type and time point are not known.

A few counts support this clonotype. J is TRBJ2-2 and V is TRBV11-2, with 7 bases lining up with TRBD1. The CDR3 covers 15 residues. V lost 6 bases to trimming and J lost 5 bases; unmatched junction nucleotides: 9. Germline V CDR1 and CDR2: SGHAT, FQNNGV. Written as DNA, the CDR3 is TGTGCCAGCAGAATTCCGGGACAGAAGACCGGGGAGCTGTTTTTT. Protein product: CASRIPGQKTGELFF.

The V gene is TRBV4-2, the J gene TRBJ2-3; D might be TRBD1 or TRBD2, each matching 5 bases. The V gene's germline CDR1 is LGHNA and CDR2 YNFKEQ. Trimming shortened V by 0 bases and J by 10 bases, and 17 bases separated the two germline ends. The CDR3 contains 15 residues. The CDR3 DNA reads as TGTGCCAGCAGCCAAGATGTACGGGGCCCCATACCGCAGTATTTT. It is translated as CASSQDVRGPIPQYF.

The chain links TRBV18 to TRBJ2-7, with 8 bases matching TRBD2. V lost 6 bases and J lost 0; bases outside the gene matches: 10. Germline CDR1 is KGHSH and CDR2 is LQKENI. This CDR3 contains 16 residues. The CDR3, as DNA: TGTGCCAGCTCCCTAACCGTAGCGGGAACCTCCTACGAGCAGTACTTC. Translating it yields CASSLTVAGTSYEQYF.

The rearrangement uses TRBV12-3 or TRBV12-4 and TRBJ2-5; 7 positions agree with TRBD1. V trimming: 6 bases; J trimming: 1 base; junction bases outside the gene matches: 2. This CDR3 has 13 residues. The chain's CDR3 is CASRTGTQETQYF. The CDR3 DNA sequence: TGTGCCAGCAGGACAGGGACCCAAGAGACCCAGTACTTC.

There are a few counts of this clonotype. This chain uses TRBV5-1 with TRBJ1-1; the D is unclear. Germline V gene sequence: CDR1 SGHRS, CDR2 YFSETQ. This CDR3 is 14 amino acids long. V was pared by 6 bases and J by 1 base, with 13 bases between. The CDR3 reads CASTAGRPNTEAFF. The CDR3 DNA sequence: TGCGCCAGCACCGCGGGTCGTCCGAACACTGAAGCTTTCTTT. The complete variable domain, with remaining parts taken from reference TRBV5-1 and TRBJ1-1, reads KAGVTQTPRYLIKTRGQQVTLSCSPISGHRSVSWYQQTPGQGLQFLFEYFSETQRNKGNFPGRFSGRQFSNSRSEMNVSTLELGDSALYLCASTAGRPNTEAFFGQGTRLTVV.

A few counts support this clonotype. The J gene is TRBJ2-5, the V gene TRBV12-3 or TRBV12-4, with 7 nucleotides matching TRBD2. The CDR3 is 14 residues long. The junction had 3 bases not matched to a gene; V was cut back by 2 bases and J by 3 bases. In DNA, the CDR3 is TGTGCCAGCAGTTTAAGGCGGGAGAAAGAGACCCAGTACTTC. Amino acids: CASSLRREKETQYF.

In this sample, this clonotype turned up many times. The chain is built from TRBV5-1 and TRBJ2-7; 10 bases agree with TRBD1. From germline, CDR1 is SGHRS and CDR2 YFSETQ. The CDR3 runs to 14 residues. J gave up 2 bases and V 4 bases, and 3 bases lay outside the gene matches. The CDR3 loop is CASSTGTGAYEQYF. CDR3 nucleotides: TGCGCCAGCAGCACCGGGACAGGGGCCTACGAGCAGTACTTC.

The V gene is TRBV5-1, the J gene TRBJ2-7, with D perhaps matching TRBD1 (5 bases). V lost 4 bases to trimming and J lost 4 bases, with 12 bases between them. Germline loops: CDR1 SGHRS, CDR2 YFSETQ. The CDR3 is 13 amino acids. The CDR3 coding sequence is TGCGCCAGCAGCGGCAGGGTTCCTTACGAGCAGTACTTC. Its translation is CASSGRVPYEQYF. The whole variable domain, remainder taken from reference TRBV5-1 and TRBJ2-7, is KAGVTQTPRYLIKTRGQQVTLSCSPISGHRSVSWYQQTPGQGLQFLFEYFSETQRNKGNFPGRFSGRQFSNSRSEMNVSTLELGDSALYLCASSGRVPYEQYFGPGTRLTVT.

This clonotype turned up a few times. The J gene is TRBJ1-1, the V gene TRBV29-1; possible D gene TRBD1, 5 bases. The CDR3 length is 15 residues. V dropped 4 bases and J dropped 0 bases, with 15 bases sitting between them. Germline V CDR1 and CDR2: SQVTM, ANQGSEA. The DNA for the CDR3 is TGCAGCGTTGTAAGTAGTTGGGGCCTGAACACTGAAGCTTTCTTT. Translation: CSVVSSWGLNTEAFF.

This clonotype turned up a few times. The chain uses TRBV10-3 and TRBJ1-1; TRBD1 might be the D (5 bases). The CDR3 extends over 15 amino acids. The germline V and J ends were trimmed by 5 bases and 12 bases, with 25 bases remaining between them. Germline loops: CDR1 ENHRY, CDR2 SYGVKD. As DNA, the CDR3 is TGTGCCATCAGTTCCCAACAGGAAGAGGAGACGATGACTTTCTTT. As protein: CAISSQQEEETMTFF.

This clonotype was found a few times. The chain joins TRBV5-4 to TRBJ2-7; D call uncertain. Trimming took off 2 bases at V and 5 bases at J, with 17 bases between the two ends. CDR1 and CDR2 from the germline V gene are SGHNT and YYREEE (reference sequence). The CDR3 is 15 residues long. The CDR3 DNA is TGTGCCAGCAGCTTCCCGACTCTTGAGGTGGACGAGCAGTACTTC. Encoded protein: CASSFPTLEVDEQYF.

The chain is built from TRBV7-9 and TRBJ2-7; D might be TRBD1 (6 bases). There are 12 residues in the CDR3. Germline-derived CDR1 and CDR2 are SEHNR and FQNEAQ (reference sequence). Trimming pared 5 bases from V and 7 bases from J, leaving 12 bases between. CDR3 in amino acids: CASSPGQLEQYF. CDR3 coding DNA: TGTGCCAGCAGCCCCGGACAGTTGGAGCAGTACTTC.

The J gene is TRBJ2-2, the V gene TRBV2, with D perhaps being TRBD1 or TRBD2 (5 bases each). The CDR3 totals 13 residues. Germline-derived CDR1 and CDR2 are SNHLY and FYNNEI. Deletions cut 6 bases from V and 6 bases from J, with 11 bases between. The CDR3 sequence is CASRGTLPGELFF. The CDR3, as DNA: TGTGCCAGCAGGGGGACCCTCCCCGGGGAGCTGTTTTTT.

The chain's CDR3 is CSVAGGPSNQPQHF. For the CDR3, the DNA is TGCAGCGTTGCAGGGGGCCCGAGCAATCAGCCCCAGCATTTT. The genes are TRBV29-1 and TRBJ1-5; 8 nucleotides align to TRBD1. This CDR3 region has 14 residues. Germline loops: CDR1 SQVTM, CDR2 ANQGSEA. Germline trimming cut 4 bases from V and 1 base from J; bases unmatched to any gene: 3.

This clonotype has more than one count but fewer than ten. The rearrangement uses TRBV7-2 and TRBJ2-7; D call uncertain. CDR1 is SGHTA and CDR2 is FQGNSA in the germline V gene. The CDR3 sequence is 13 residues long. V was clipped by 5 bases and J by 4 bases, with 12 bases between them. This chain's CDR3 is CASSPGMVYEQYF. Here the CDR3 DNA reads TGTGCCAGCAGCCCCGGCATGGTGTACGAGCAGTACTTC.

The J gene is TRBJ2-2, the V gene TRBV12-3 or TRBV12-4, with TRBD2 matching over 13 bases. The CDR3 loop spans 14 amino acids. The ends lost 9 bases at V and 6 bases at J; junction bases unmatched: 4. The CDR3 reads CARPGLAGSGELFF. The CDR3 DNA reads TGTGCCAGACCGGGACTAGCGGGGTCCGGGGAGCTGTTTTTT.

The rearrangement joins TRBV15 to TRBJ2-2; TRBD1 or TRBD2 may be the D gene (5 bases each). CDR3 length equals 14 residues. The germline V gene has CDR1 LNHNV and CDR2 YYDKDF (reference sequence). V was cut by 1 base and J by 4 bases, with 7 bases left in between. CDR3 sequence reads: CATSRGGVTGELFF. The CDR3 nucleotides are TGTGCCACCAGCAGAGGAGGGGTCACCGGGGAGCTGTTTTTT.

This clonotype has a handful of counts. The rearrangement uses TRBV5-5 and TRBJ2-5; D assignment may be TRBD1 or TRBD2 (5 bases each). Trimming pared 4 bases from V and 1 base from J, leaving 14 bases between. The CDR3 extends over 15 amino acids. Germline CDR1 reads SGHKS; CDR2 reads YYEKEE (reference sequence). For the CDR3, the DNA is TGTGCCAGCAGCCTATTGGGACGGTTCCAAGAGACCCAGTACTTC. It codes for CASSLLGRFQETQYF. Supplemented by reference TRBV5-5 and TRBJ2-5, the full variable domain reads DAGVTQSPTHLIKTRGQQVTLRCSPISGHKSVSWYQQVLGQGPQFIFQYYEKEERGRGNFPDRFSARQFPNYSSELNVNALLLGDSALYLCASSLLGRFQETQYFGPGTRLLVL.

This chain joins TRBV3-1 and TRBJ1-3; D call uncertain. V lost 6 bases and J lost 2, with 20 bases in between. Germline CDR1 LGHDT, CDR2 YNNKEL (reference sequence). The CDR3 length is 17 residues. CDR3 sequence (DNA): TGTGCCAGCAGTCGACCAAGTAAGGGAATGGCTGGAAACACCATATATTTT. This encodes CASSRPSKGMAGNTIYF.

This clonotype was seen repeatedly, ten times or more. This chain joins TRBV5-6 and TRBJ2-7; D gene uncertain. Trimming pared 7 bases from V and 2 bases from J, leaving 4 bases between. CDR1 and CDR2 from the germline V gene are SGHDT and YYEEEE. The CDR3 is 10 amino acids. The DNA for the CDR3 is TGTGCCAGCGGCACCTACGAGCAGTACTTC. Translating it yields CASGTYEQYF.

V usage is TRBV5-1 and J usage is TRBJ1-2; tentatively, D is TRBD1 (6 bases). This CDR3 comprises 15 residues. V dropped 2 bases and J dropped 2 bases, with 13 bases sitting between them. Germline CDR1 and CDR2: SGHRS and YFSETQ. CDR3 coding DNA: TGCGCCAGCAGCTTCCGACAGGCAGCAAACTATGGCTACACCTTC. Translation: CASSFRQAANYGYTF.

The genes are TRBV4-2 and TRBJ2-2; 7 positions agree with TRBD2. CDR1 and CDR2 from the germline V gene are LGHNA and YNFKEQ. V trimming: 0 bases; J trimming: 5 bases; junction bases outside the gene matches: 6. This CDR3 region has 16 residues. CDR3 DNA sequence: TGTGCCAGCAGCCAAGATACGGGAGGAAGGACCGGGGAGCTGTTTTTT. Translated: CASSQDTGGRTGELFF.

This clonotype showed up just a few times. This chain's CDR3 is CASSQRGQSNQPQHF. CDR3 nucleotide sequence: TGTGCCAGCAGCCAAAGGGGACAGAGCAATCAGCCCCAGCATTTT. V usage is TRBV3-1 and J usage is TRBJ1-5; the match to TRBD1 covers 7 bases. V dropped 2 bases and J dropped 1; count of bases not matched to a gene: 2. From germline, CDR1 is LGHDT and CDR2 YNNKEL (reference sequence). The length of the CDR3 is 15 residues.

The chain has TRBV20-1 and TRBJ2-1; 8 bases map to TRBD2. In germline, CDR1 is DFQATT, CDR2 SNEGSKA (reference sequence). V lost 4 bases to trimming and J lost 8 bases; unmatched junction nucleotides: 13. This CDR3 has 15 residues. The CDR3 is CSATILAAPDHEQFF. The CDR3 DNA reads as TGCAGTGCTACCATACTAGCGGCCCCTGACCATGAGCAGTTCTTC.

This clonotype was counted a few times. The CDR3: CSVVGSAYEQYF. The CDR3 region has the DNA TGCAGCGTTGTTGGCAGCGCCTACGAGCAGTACTTC. The V and J genes are TRBV29-1 and TRBJ2-7; D is unresolved. The V gene's germline CDR1 is SQVTM and CDR2 ANQGSEA. This CDR3 has 12 amino acids. V lost 4 bases and J lost 2, with 9 bases in between.

The V gene is TRBV27, the J gene TRBJ1-6, with TRBD1 as a possible D gene (5 bases). V lost 2 bases and J 7 bases, leaving 15 bases between the germline ends. This CDR3 contains 16 residues. In germline, CDR1 is MNHEY, CDR2 SMNVEV (reference sequence). The CDR3 loop reads CASSLNRGLLNSPLHF. CDR3 in DNA: TGTGCCAGCAGTTTAAATCGGGGGTTGTTAAATTCACCCCTCCACTTT.

This chain uses TRBV7-3 with TRBJ2-5; D is possibly TRBD2 (6 bases). Deletions cut 5 bases from V and 1 base from J, with 11 bases between. From germline, CDR1 is SGHTA and CDR2 FQGTGA. The CDR3 totals 14 residues. This chain's CDR3 is CASSKWDFQETQYF. CDR3 nucleotides: TGTGCCAGCAGCAAGTGGGACTTCCAAGAGACCCAGTACTTC.

This clonotype has just a few counts. The rearrangement joins TRBV3-1 to TRBJ1-2; TRBD1 agrees at 7 bases. Germline trimming cut 4 bases from V and 0 bases from J; bases unmatched to any gene: 5. CDR1 and CDR2 from the germline V gene are LGHDT and YNNKEL (reference sequence). The CDR3 spans 15 residues. DNA for the CDR3: TGTGCCAGCAGCCGGCGGGACAGTTCTAACTATGGCTACACCTTC. Translating it yields CASSRRDSSNYGYTF.

The chain links TRBV9 to TRBJ2-3; D is perhaps TRBD1 (5 bases). V lost 2 bases, J lost 1 base, and 11 bases lay in between. Germline values: CDR1 SGDLS, CDR2 YYNGEE. CDR3 length: 15 amino acids. CDR3 nucleotide sequence: TGTGCCAGCAGCGTGGCAGGGTCTCGCACAGATACGCAGTATTTT. This encodes CASSVAGSRTDTQYF.

This chain uses TRBV20-1 with TRBJ2-3, with 11 bases that match TRBD2. There are 15 residues in the CDR3. V dropped 5 bases and J dropped 3; count of bases not matched to a gene: 7. CDR1 DFQATT and CDR2 SNEGSKA come from the germline V gene (reference sequence). The CDR3, as DNA: TGCAGTGCTCCCACTAGCGGGAGTTCAACAGATACGCAGTATTTT. Protein: CSAPTSGSSTDTQYF.

The rearrangement uses TRBV7-2 and TRBJ2-5, with D possibly being TRBD2 (6 bases). Germline lookup yields CDR1 SGHTA and CDR2 FQGNSA. The CDR3 sequence is 16 residues long. V was pared by 2 bases and J by 5 bases, with 18 bases between. The CDR3 here is CASSLNSGGGGETQYF. The CDR3 region has the DNA TGTGCCAGCAGCTTAAATAGTGGCGGAGGAGGGGAGACCCAGTACTTC.